The rows below give T cell receptor beta chains drawn from one sample of a study of beta chain features in type 1 diabetes. The repertoire was sequenced with immunoSEQ multiplex PCR; TCRdb's copy has only in-frame clones and lacks some. The sample records about 150,000 clones, 40% to 60% being singletons. Sequencing was done on a sample of Tregs from blood. The receptors stem from a young man in good health. Both conserved end residues are trimmed from each CDR3.

CDR3aa: ASSSGGTGGYEQY; v_gene: TRBV5-1; j_gene: TRBJ2-7
CDR3aa: AISVDRNTEAF; v_gene: TRBV10-3; j_gene: TRBJ1-1
CDR3aa: ASSDPGQGDEQY; v_gene: TRBV6-6; j_gene: TRBJ2-7
CDR3aa: AWRTKGARGYT; v_gene: TRBV30; j_gene: TRBJ1-2
CDR3aa: SVSGLHEQF; v_gene: TRBV20-1; j_gene: TRBJ2-1
CDR3aa: ASRKGGAEVTEAF; v_gene: TRBV6-1; j_gene: TRBJ1-1
CDR3aa: ASSQGPSGSNEQF; v_gene: TRBV23-1; j_gene: TRBJ2-1
CDR3aa: ASSPPRDRFLRHEKLF; v_gene: TRBV23-1; j_gene: TRBJ1-4
CDR3aa: ASSDLRVGNTIY; v_gene: TRBV19; j_gene: TRBJ1-3
CDR3aa: SVNGGWNTEAF; v_gene: TRBV29-1; j_gene: TRBJ1-1
CDR3aa: AIREDRGAYEQY; v_gene: TRBV10-3; j_gene: TRBJ2-7